One and the same sample provided the 7 T cell receptor beta chains below, sequenced in a study of shared clonotypes between healthy human individuals. The protocol was immunoSEQ multiplex PCR, while the TCRdb copy is restricted to in-frame clones and leaves out a portion. Counted here are 470,000 or so clones, approximately 84% occurring once; the ten biggest clones make up 9.5% to 15%. The sample comprised PBMCs. The receptors were gathered from a woman aged 40 to 50 in good health. Some clones in this sample may be carry-over from other donors' samples.

The V call is TRBV7-3, the J call TRBJ1-2; maybe TRBD1 (6 bases). Germline assignment: CDR1 SGHTA and CDR2 FQGTGA. CDR3 size: 16 residues. V lost 4 bases and J 8 bases, leaving 23 bases between the germline ends. The CDR3 DNA is TGTGCCAGCAGCTCCACTGTATCTCAGGGGTGGGAAGGCTACACCTTC. Protein product: CASSSTVSQGWEGYTF.

The gene calls are TRBV6-6 and TRBJ1-2; D remains unclear. The CDR3 contains 14 residues. Trimming left V 5 bases short and J 5 bases short, with 15 bases between. In germline, CDR1 is MNHNY, CDR2 SVGAGI (reference sequence). The CDR3 reads CASSRRNGDYGYTF. CDR3 in DNA: TGTGCCAGCAGTCGTCGAAATGGAGATTATGGCTACACCTTC.

Of note for this clone: A clone one base away is much larger, so this may be a read error. Other DNA variants within this sample encode the same CDR3. V and J are TRBV6-1 and TRBJ1-6; 10 bases agree with TRBD1. Germline V gene lookup returns CDR1 MNHNS and CDR2 SASEGT. The CDR3 covers 14 residues. V lost 6 bases to trimming and J lost 11 bases; unmatched junction nucleotides: 7. The CDR3, as DNA: TGTGCCAGCAGGGGACAGGGGATGGGACCACCCCTCCACTTT. Translated, it gives CASRGQGMGPPLHF.

V usage is TRBV28 and J usage is TRBJ2-5; the match to TRBD1 covers 8 bases. CDR3 size: 16 residues. From germline, CDR1 is MDHEN and CDR2 SYDVKM. The V segment lost 5 bases and the J segment 3 bases; nucleotides outside the gene matches: 11. The CDR3 nucleotides are TGTGCCAGCAGTGCCTTACCCGGGACAGGAAAAGAGACCCAGTACTTC. It codes for CASSALPGTGKETQYF.

V and J are TRBV7-9 and TRBJ2-2; 10 nucleotides align to TRBD2. Germline loops: CDR1 SEHNR, CDR2 FQNEAQ (reference sequence). With V trimmed by 5 bases and J by 1 base, 4 bases remained unmatched. The CDR3 extends over 16 amino acids. In nucleotides, the CDR3 is TGTGCCAGCAGCGGTAGACTAGCGGGGAACACCGGGGAGCTGTTTTTT. It specifies CASSGRLAGNTGELFF. The whole variable domain, filled in from reference TRBV7-9 and TRBJ2-2, reads DTGVSQNPRHKITKRGQNVTFRCDPISEHNRLYWYRQTLGQGPEFLTYFQNEAQLEKSRLLSDRFSAERPKGSFSTLEIQRTEQGDSAMYLCASSGRLAGNTGELFFGEGSRLTVL.

The genes are TRBV4-1 and TRBJ2-5; D uncertain. CDR3 length: 15 amino acids. Trimming removed 1 base at V and 4 bases at J, with 13 bases between. The germline V gene has CDR1 MGHRA and CDR2 YSYEKL. The CDR3: CASSQGLVDGETQYF. The CDR3 DNA reads TGCGCCAGCAGCCAAGGGCTAGTGGACGGAGAGACCCAGTACTTC.

This chain connects TRBV2 to TRBJ2-7, with D possibly being TRBD1 or TRBD2 (5 bases each). The ends were cut back, 4 bases at V and 3 bases at J, with 10 bases in the middle. This CDR3 is built from 13 residues. CDR1 and CDR2 (germline): SNHLY, FYNNEI. CDR3 protein: CASSVERGYEQYF. The CDR3 DNA reads as TGTGCCAGCAGTGTTGAGAGGGGCTACGAGCAGTACTTC.